These 31 T cell receptor beta chains were all obtained from the same sample, sequenced in a study of shared clonotypes between healthy human individuals. TCRdb's table, derived via immunoSEQ multiplex PCR, lists solely in-frame clones and lacks some. This sample yields 400,000 to 600,000 clones, of which more than 95% are seen a single time; about 0.06% belongs to the top ten. Sequencing was done on a sample of naive CD4+ T cells sorted from blood. Subset reported: CD45RA+ positively selected. Receptors were obtained from a woman aged 25 to 39 in good health.

The rearrangement uses TRBV7-8 and TRBJ1-1; unclear D gene. Germline V gene sequence: CDR1 SGHVS, CDR2 FQNEAQ. This CDR3 region has 17 residues. Trimming cost V 5 bases and J 4 bases, with 23 bases left between them. The CDR3 spells CASSARRRVGEPTEAFF. CDR3 in DNA: TGTGCCAGCAGCGCCCGCAGGAGGGTCGGGGAACCCACTGAAGCTTTCTTT.

The chain links TRBV2 to TRBJ1-2, with D possibly TRBD1 on 6 matching bases. The CDR3 totals 14 residues. Germline V gene sequence: CDR1 SNHLY, CDR2 FYNNEI. V was trimmed by 5 bases and J by 6 bases, leaving 16 bases between them. As DNA, the CDR3 is TGTGCCAGCAGTATCTTCACAGGGTCTGATGGCTACACCTTC. Encoded protein: CASSIFTGSDGYTF.

This clone was observed a handful of times. J is TRBJ1-2 and V is TRBV2; 11 nucleotides match TRBD1. V lost 8 bases to trimming and J lost 4 bases; unmatched junction nucleotides: 9. Germline lookup yields CDR1 SNHLY and CDR2 FYNNEI. The CDR3 sequence is 15 residues long. The CDR3 DNA follows: TGTGCCAGCGGGACAGGGGGAGATCTAGCCTATGGCTACACCTTC. It yields the protein CASGTGGDLAYGYTF.

A note on this clone: The same CDR3 can be traced to other DNA sequences in this sample. This chain uses TRBV28 with TRBJ2-7; D uncertain. The CDR3 has 10 residues. Looked up from germline, CDR1 is MDHEN and CDR2 is SYDVKM. V was trimmed by 5 bases and J by 4 bases, leaving 3 bases between them. The CDR3 coding sequence is TGTGCCAGCAGTCGTTACGAGCAGTACTTC. It translates to CASSRYEQYF.

The chain couples TRBV6-1 to TRBJ2-7, with TRBD2 identical over 11 bases. This CDR3 is built from 14 residues. Germline CDR1 and CDR2: MNHNS and SASEGT. J was trimmed by 9 bases and V by 8 bases; bases with no gene match: 12. The CDR3 DNA reads TGTGCCAGCCAGTCCGCACTAGCGGGAGAGTGGCAGTACTTC. Encoded protein: CASQSALAGEWQYF.

J is TRBJ2-6 and V is TRBV7-3, with D uncertain. The CDR3 spans 14 residues. The V and J ends lost 2 bases and 0 bases respectively, with 2 bases between them. Germline CDR1 SGHTA, CDR2 FQGTGA. CDR3 region: CASSLFSGANVLTF. CDR3 in DNA: TGTGCCAGCAGCTTATTCTCTGGGGCCAACGTCCTGACTTTC.

The J gene is TRBJ2-1, the V gene TRBV6-1, with D unclear. Germline loops: CDR1 MNHNS, CDR2 SASEGT. V was shortened by 6 bases and J by 5 bases, with 17 bases between the two germline ends. The CDR3 is 15 amino acids. DNA for the CDR3: TGTGCCAGCAGCGCGGATCAAGTCCTAAACAATGAGCAGTTCTTC. This gives the protein CASSADQVLNNEQFF.

J is TRBJ1-1 and V is TRBV5-1; perhaps TRBD1 as D (5 bases). Between the trimmed V and J ends, which lost 7 bases and 0 bases, there was a span of 22 bases. The CDR3 loop spans 17 amino acids. From germline, CDR1 is SGHRS and CDR2 YFSETQ. CDR3 nucleotide sequence: TGCGCCAGCCTCCCGGGTCGAGACAGAGCGTTGAACACTGAAGCTTTCTTT. Encoded protein: CASLPGRDRALNTEAFF.

The V call is TRBV10-3, the J call TRBJ1-3; no firm D call. Trimming took 5 bases from V and 4 from J, leaving 15 bases between them. The CDR3 has 15 residues. Per germline, CDR1 ENHRY and CDR2 SYGVKD. CDR3 protein: CAISTPGRAGNTIYF. The DNA of the CDR3 is TGTGCCATCAGTACCCCCGGGCGAGCGGGAAACACCATATATTTT.

V gene TRBV2 combines with J gene TRBJ2-7, with 11 nucleotides matching TRBD2. Germline values: CDR1 SNHLY, CDR2 FYNNEI. The length of the CDR3 is 16 residues. V gave up 1 base and J gave up 2 bases; unmatched junction bases: 4. The CDR3: CASSEVGLAETYEQYF. In DNA form, the CDR3 reads TGTGCCAGCAGTGAAGTGGGACTAGCGGAAACCTACGAGCAGTACTTC.

The V gene is TRBV18, the J gene TRBJ1-4; the D gene is possibly TRBD1 (6 bases). V lost 5 bases to trimming and J lost 4 bases, with 11 bases between them. The CDR3 sequence is 14 residues long. Per germline, CDR1 KGHSH and CDR2 LQKENI. CDR3 in amino acids: CASSAQGNNEKLFF. DNA for the CDR3: TGTGCCAGCTCAGCACAGGGAAATAATGAAAAACTGTTTTTT.

V gene TRBV7-6 combines with J gene TRBJ2-7; D possibly uses TRBD1 or TRBD2 (7 bases each). The CDR3 runs 18 residues. V was clipped by 6 bases and J by 2 bases, with 26 bases between them. From germline, CDR1 is SGHVS and CDR2 FNYEAQ. The CDR3 region has the DNA TGTGCCAGCAGTCTAGACAGGGCAACTAGCGTCACCCCCTACGAGCAGTACTTC. Amino acid sequence: CASSLDRATSVTPYEQYF.

This chain links TRBV5-1 with TRBJ1-2; D is undetermined. Germline V gene lookup returns CDR1 SGHRS and CDR2 YFSETQ. CDR3 length equals 13 residues. The ends were cut back, 4 bases at V and 1 base at J, with 8 bases in the middle. CDR3 sequence reads: CASSAGDNYGYTF. In nucleotides, the CDR3 is TGCGCCAGCAGCGCCGGGGATAACTATGGCTACACCTTC. Using reference TRBV5-1 and TRBJ1-2 for the parts outside the CDR3, the full variable domain is KAGVTQTPRYLIKTRGQQVTLSCSPISGHRSVSWYQQTPGQGLQFLFEYFSETQRNKGNFPGRFSGRQFSNSRSEMNVSTLELGDSALYLCASSAGDNYGYTFGSGTRLTVV.

This sequence joins TRBV5-1 and TRBJ2-1, with 7 bases that match TRBD2. The V gene end was trimmed by 0 bases and the J gene end by 0 bases; junction bases not matched to a gene: 3. The CDR3 is 16 amino acids. Germline V gene lookup returns CDR1 SGHRS and CDR2 YFSETQ. The CDR3 coding sequence is TGCGCCAGCAGCTTGGTTGGCGGGAGCTCCTACAATGAGCAGTTCTTC. Translation: CASSLVGGSSYNEQFF.

Concerning this clone: An end of the junction does not agree with germline; a read error may underlie this. V gene TRBV5-8 combines with J gene TRBJ2-7, with 7 bases aligning to TRBD2. Germline CDR1 and CDR2: SGHTS and YDEGEE. The CDR3 consists of 11 residues. The CDR3, as DNA: TGTGCCAGCAGCTTTCTAGCGGAAACCCCCTTC. Encoded protein: CASSFLAETPF.

V is TRBV7-2 and J is TRBJ1-3; possible D gene TRBD1, 5 bases. Trimming took 1 base from V and 2 from J, leaving 9 bases between them. CDR1 and CDR2 (germline): SGHTA, FQGNSA. This CDR3 region has 15 residues. This CDR3 reads CASSLVGGAGNTIYF. Written as DNA, the CDR3 is TGTGCCAGCAGCTTAGTTGGGGGGGCTGGAAACACCATATATTTT. Full variable domain (rest looked up from reference TRBV7-2 and TRBJ1-3): GAGVSQSPSNKVTEKGKDVELRCDPISGHTALYWYRQSLGQGLEFLIYFQGNSAPDKSGLPSDRFSAERTGGSVSTLTIQRTQQEDSAVYLCASSLVGGAGNTIYFGEGSWLTVV.

The rearrangement uses TRBV19 and TRBJ1-1; tentatively, D is TRBD1 (5 bases). CDR1 and CDR2 (germline): LNHDA, SQIVND (reference sequence). V was cut by 6 bases and J by 0 bases, with 17 bases left in between. The CDR3 consists of 16 residues. The CDR3 spells CASSPLKGRVNTEAFF. CDR3 bases: TGTGCCAGTAGCCCATTGAAGGGGAGGGTGAACACTGAAGCTTTCTTT.

The chain joins TRBV9 to TRBJ2-1, with 8 bases lining up with TRBD2. CDR1 SGDLS and CDR2 YYNGEE come from the germline V gene. With V trimmed by 1 base and J by 4 bases, 7 bases remained unmatched. The CDR3 spans 16 residues. The CDR3 is CASSVSQSGGYNEQFF. CDR3 in DNA: TGTGCCAGCAGCGTAAGTCAGTCGGGAGGGTACAATGAGCAGTTCTTC.

The CDR3 bases are TGTGCCAGCAGCTCGTGGGACGCCCGTGTTACCGATGAGCAGTTCTTC. This sequence encodes CASSSWDARVTDEQFF. The chain is built from TRBV7-9 and TRBJ2-1; D may correspond to TRBD1 or TRBD2 (5 bases each). V lost 4 bases, J lost 8 bases, and 21 bases lay in between. This CDR3 comprises 16 residues. Per germline, CDR1 SEHNR and CDR2 FQNEAQ (reference sequence). The entire variable domain, with the rest obtained from reference TRBV7-9 and TRBJ2-1, is as follows: DTGVSQNPRHKITKRGQNVTFRCDPISEHNRLYWYRQTLGQGPEFLTYFQNEAQLEKSRLLSDRFSAERPKGSFSTLEIQRTEQGDSAMYLCASSSWDARVTDEQFFGPGTRLTVL.

The gene calls are TRBV2 and TRBJ2-5, with a weak D call TRBD1 (6 bases). This CDR3 is 15 amino acids long. Trimming left V 5 bases short and J 1 base short, with 14 bases between. Germline-derived CDR1 and CDR2 are SNHLY and FYNNEI. CDR3 nucleotide sequence: TGTGCCAGCAGTCGGGGTGGGGGCCTCCAAGAGACCCAGTACTTC. Protein sequence: CASSRGGGLQETQYF.

The chain is built from TRBV18 and TRBJ2-3; TRBD2 is a possible D gene (5 bases). V was pared by 4 bases and J by 3 bases, with 20 bases between. Germline V gene sequence: CDR1 KGHSH, CDR2 LQKENI. There are 17 residues in the CDR3. The CDR3 spells CASSQALALGPTDTQYF. The CDR3 bases are TGTGCCAGCTCACAGGCGCTAGCCCTAGGGCCGACAGATACGCAGTATTTT.

This chain connects TRBV28 to TRBJ2-7; no reliable D call. Germline CDR1 is MDHEN and CDR2 is SYDVKM. Between the trimmed V and J ends, which lost 3 bases and 3 bases, there was a span of 6 bases. CDR3 size: 12 residues. CDR3 amino acids: CASSLYNYEQYF. CDR3 bases: TGTGCCAGCAGTTTGTATAACTACGAGCAGTACTTC.

The CDR3 coding sequence is TGTGCCAGCCTTATGGACAGCAATTCCTACGAGCAGTACTTC. Translated: CASLMDSNSYEQYF. The rearrangement uses TRBV2 and TRBJ2-7, with D maybe TRBD1 (6 bases). Trimming took off 8 bases at V and 1 base at J, with 15 bases between the two ends. The CDR3 has 14 residues. CDR1 is SNHLY and CDR2 is FYNNEI in the germline V gene.

The chain couples TRBV19 to TRBJ2-7; the D gene could be TRBD1 or TRBD2 (5 bases each). Trimming left V 6 bases short and J 4 bases short, with 19 bases between. The CDR3 has 15 residues. Germline V gene sequence: CDR1 LNHDA, CDR2 SQIVND (reference sequence). The CDR3 nucleotides are TGTGCCAGTAGAGAGGGGCAGGGCCCTTCTTACGAGCAGTACTTC. Encoded protein: CASREGQGPSYEQYF.

The J gene is TRBJ2-3, the V gene TRBV2; D is unclear. The CDR3 consists of 13 residues. Looked up from germline, CDR1 is SNHLY and CDR2 is FYNNEI. V lost 1 base and J 4 bases, leaving 6 bases between the germline ends. CDR3 residues: CASSEDVADTQYF. In DNA, the CDR3 is TGTGCCAGCAGTGAAGATGTCGCAGATACGCAGTATTTT.

J is TRBJ1-5 and V is TRBV7-9; TRBD1 matches 7 bases. Germline CDR1 reads SEHNR; CDR2 reads FQNEAQ (reference sequence). The CDR3 has 15 amino acids. V shed 4 bases and J 5 bases; nucleotides not matched to a gene: 8. The CDR3 DNA sequence: TGTGCCAGCAGCTCCAGGGGGTCCCCCGATCAGCCCCAGCATTTT. Translating it yields CASSSRGSPDQPQHF.

The chain combines TRBV4-1 with TRBJ2-7; D ambiguous. In germline, CDR1 is MGHRA, CDR2 YSYEKL. The length of the CDR3 is 17 residues. The germline V and J ends were trimmed by 0 bases and 2 bases, with 17 bases remaining between them. CDR3 DNA: TGCGCCAGCAGCCAAGATATAACGCGGCCAAGTCCCTACGAGCAGTACTTC. This codes for CASSQDITRPSPYEQYF.

The CDR3 region has the DNA TGTGCCAGCACCCCAGGTGGTCCGGGGGAGCTGTTTTTT. Translated, it gives CASTPGGPGELFF. The chain employs TRBV25-1 and TRBJ2-2; D is undetermined. Germline lookup yields CDR1 MGHDK and CDR2 SYGVNS. V shed 7 bases and J shed 8 bases, with 14 bases lying between them. This CDR3 has 13 amino acids.

The rearrangement uses TRBV2 and TRBJ2-2; D remains ambiguous. Trimming removed 7 bases at V and 1 base at J, with 13 bases between. CDR3 length: 15 residues. CDR1 is SNHLY and CDR2 is FYNNEI in the germline V gene. CDR3 sequence reads: CASIHRQQNTGELFF. CDR3 DNA sequence: TGTGCCAGCATTCATAGGCAGCAGAACACCGGGGAGCTGTTTTTT. Supplemented by reference TRBV2 and TRBJ2-2, the full variable domain reads EPEVTQTPSHQVTQMGQEVILRCVPISNHLYFYWYRQILGQKVEFLVSFYNNEISEKSEIFDDQFSVERPDGSNFTLKIRSTKLEDSAMYFCASIHRQQNTGELFFGEGSRLTVL.

V and J are TRBV28 and TRBJ2-4; TRBD1 agrees at 7 bases. CDR1 is MDHEN, CDR2 SYDVKM, per germline. The CDR3 has 14 amino acids. Trimming took 8 bases from V and 6 from J; bases not matched to a gene: 10. The CDR3, as DNA: TGTGCCAGCCGCCAACAGGGGTTTTCAAACATTCAGTACTTC. It codes for CASRQQGFSNIQYF.

V gene TRBV9 combines with J gene TRBJ2-1; 8 positions match TRBD1. V lost 1 base and J lost 7; bases outside the gene matches: 13. CDR3 size: 17 residues. Per the germline V gene, CDR1 is SGDLS and CDR2 is YYNGEE. As DNA, the CDR3 is TGTGCCAGCAGCGTAATCCCCACAGGACAGGGTAAGAATGAGCAGTTCTTC. Its translation: CASSVIPTGQGKNEQFF.